These T cell receptor beta chains were read from a single sample in a study of vaccination effects on CD4 cells after COVID-19. These receptors' targets are unknown. TCRdb's table, derived via immunoSEQ multiplex PCR, lists solely in-frame clones and lacks some. Of about 38,000 clones in the sample, roughly 76% are singletons; the top ten hold approximately 22%. This specimen was CD4+ T cells from PBMCs cultured with SARS-CoV-2 spike peptides, taken before COVID-19 vaccination. The source is a human donor who received a COVID-19 vaccine. Each CDR3 is given with its conserved first and last residue. The D gene is left open where the match is weak. Size values are once, few and many counts, or a class for expanded clones, and some rows have none.

J | D | V | size | CDR3 | DNA
TRBJ2-3 | . | TRBV7-9 | . | CASARDSTDTQYF | TGTGCCAGCGCCAGGGATAGCACAGATACGCAGTATTTT
TRBJ1-1 | . | TRBV4-1 | . | CASSHLYRVNTEAFF | TGCGCCAGCAGCCACCTATACAGGGTAAACACTGAAGCTTTCTTT
TRBJ2-7 | . | TRBV9 | . | CASSPQPGPYEQYF | TGTGCCAGCAGCCCCCAGCCGGGACCCTACGAGCAGTACTTC
TRBJ1-1 | . | TRBV12-3/TRBV12-4 | . | CASRGGTHKAFF | TGTGCCAGCAGGGGGGGGACTCACAAAGCTTTCTTT
TRBJ2-3 | . | TRBV5-8 | . | CASSWWGTPDTQYF | TGTGCCAGCAGTTGGTGGGGGACTCCAGATACGCAGTATTTT
TRBJ2-7 | . | TRBV10-3 | . | CAISESYDSYEQYF | TGTGCCATCAGTGAGTCTTACGACTCCTACGAGCAGTACTTC
TRBJ1-1 | . | TRBV15 | . | CATSRDKGKGTEAFF | TGTGCCACCAGCAGAGATAAGGGGAAAGGCACTGAAGCTTTCTTT
TRBJ1-6 | . | TRBV30 | few | CAWSVTGQLSPLHF | TGTGCCTGGAGTGTGACCGGACAGTTGTCACCCCTCCACTTT
TRBJ2-1 | TRBD2 | TRBV11-3 | . | CASSSLLTSGGPHNEQFF | TGTGCCAGCAGCTCCCTCCTTACTAGCGGGGGGCCGCACAATGAGCAGTTCTTC
TRBJ1-1 | TRBD1 | TRBV30 | . | CAWDRGSTEAFF | TGTGCCTGGGACAGGGGATCAACTGAAGCTTTCTTT
TRBJ1-1 | . | TRBV19 | few | CASSNRGTGRRAFF | TGTGCCAGTAGTAATCGCGGGACGGGGCGAAGAGCTTTCTTT
TRBJ2-2 | . | TRBV5-4 | . | CASSLGGGAGTGELFF | TGTGCCAGCAGCTTGGGAGGGGGGGCCGGGACCGGGGAGCTGTTTTTT
TRBJ1-2 | TRBD1 | TRBV14 | . | CASSQTGANYGYTF | TGTGCCAGCAGCCAGACAGGGGCCAACTATGGCTACACCTTC
TRBJ1-1 | . | TRBV30 | . | CAWEKGQLTMNTEAFF | TGTGCCTGGGAAAAGGGGCAGCTTACTATGAACACTGAAGCTTTCTTT
TRBJ1-2 | . | TRBV28 | . | CASSPGSTETYGYTF | TGTGCCAGCAGCCCCGGATCGACGGAGACCTATGGCTACACCTTC
TRBJ1-2 | . | TRBV19 | few | CASSKAGANYGYTF | TGTGCCAGTAGTAAGGCAGGCGCCAACTATGGCTACACCTTC
TRBJ1-1 | TRBD1 | TRBV15 | . | CATSKGQVNTEAFF | TGTGCCACCAGCAAAGGACAGGTGAACACTGAAGCTTTCTTT
TRBJ1-3 | . | TRBV28 | . | CASSFAAGGNTIYF | TGTGCCAGCAGTTTCGCAGCAGGTGGAAACACCATATATTTT
TRBJ2-7 | . | TRBV3-1/TRBV3-2 | many | CASSQVRGTEQYF | TGTGCCAGCAGCCAAGTTAGGGGGACCGAGCAGTACTTC
TRBJ2-5 | . | TRBV7-9 | . | CASSDLAGSQETQYF | TGTGCCAGCAGCGACCTGGCGGGTTCTCAAGAGACCCAGTACTTC
TRBJ1-5 | . | TRBV5-4 | . | CASSADRTQPQHF | TGTGCCAGCAGCGCCGACAGGACTCAGCCCCAGCATTTT
TRBJ2-1 | TRBD1 | TRBV29-1 | . | CSGGQANNEQFF | TGCAGCGGGGGACAGGCGAACAATGAGCAGTTCTTC
TRBJ1-2 | . | TRBV19 | . | CATQSQANYGYTF | TGTGCCACCCAGTCCCAAGCTAACTATGGCTACACCTTC
TRBJ1-2 | . | TRBV4-3 | once | CASSQVSGLRVEGYTF | TGCGCCAGCAGCCAAGTTTCTGGCCTCCGTGTGGAGGGCTACACCTTC
TRBJ1-2 | TRBD1 | TRBV7-2 | few | CASSLSRDRDGYTF | TGTGCCAGCAGCTTATCCCGGGACAGGGATGGGTACACCTTC
TRBJ2-5 | TRBD1 | TRBV18 | . | CASSPQTGLQETQYF | TGTGCCAGCTCACCTCAGACAGGGCTCCAAGAGACCCAGTACTTC
TRBJ1-1 | . | TRBV29-1 | once | CSVDREAFF | TGCAGCGTTGATCGGGAAGCTTTCTTT
TRBJ1-5 | TRBD1 | TRBV27 | . | CASSQQGRAPQHF | TGTGCCAGCAGCCAACAGGGGCGGGCGCCCCAGCATTTT
TRBJ1-1 | . | TRBV6-2/TRBV6-3 | . | CASSDYSLNTEAFF | TGTGCCAGCAGTGACTATTCTCTCAACACTGAAGCTTTCTTT
TRBJ2-3 | TRBD2 | TRBV4-1 | . | CASSLGTSGDTDTQYF | TGCGCCAGCAGCCTGGGGACTAGCGGGGACACAGATACGCAGTATTTT
TRBJ1-2 | . | TRBV27 | . | CASSLGGLGYGYTF | TGTGCCAGCAGTCTAGGGGGATTGGGCTATGGCTACACCTTC
TRBJ2-2 | . | TRBV25-1 | . | CASSESGTVETGELFF | TGTGCCAGCAGTGAGTCAGGGACGGTCGAGACCGGGGAGCTGTTTTTT
TRBJ1-5 | . | TRBV6-2/TRBV6-3 | . | CASSYPGFNSNQPQHF | TGTGCCAGCAGTTACCCCGGGTTCAATAGCAATCAGCCCCAGCATTTT
TRBJ1-1 | . | TRBV9 | . | CASSVGDSNTEAFF | TGTGCCAGCAGCGTGGGGGACTCGAACACTGAAGCTTTCTTT
TRBJ2-3 | TRBD1 | TRBV5-1 | . | CASHLTGVADTQYF | TGCGCCAGCCACCTCACAGGGGTCGCAGATACGCAGTATTTT
TRBJ1-1 | . | TRBV11-1 | few | CASSFGGGNTEAFF | TGTGCCAGCAGCTTTGGCGGGGGAAACACTGAAGCTTTCTTT
TRBJ2-5 | . | TRBV20-1 | . | CSASYGTSETQYF | TGCAGTGCTAGTTATGGGACTTCAGAGACCCAGTACTTC
TRBJ2-3 | . | TRBV18 | . | CASSPRFRTNTDTQYF | TGTGCCAGCTCACCACGATTTCGTACCAACACAGATACGCAGTATTTT
TRBJ2-1 | . | TRBV15 | . | CATSRDSPSSGQFF | TGTGCCACCAGCAGAGATAGCCCTTCCTCGGGGCAGTTCTTC
TRBJ1-6 | . | TRBV3-1/TRBV3-2 | . | CASTQAGTANSPLHF | TGTGCCAGCACCCAGGCCGGGACGGCAAATTCACCCCTCCACTTT
TRBJ2-1 | TRBD2 | TRBV10-3 | . | CAIRGTSGYNEQFF | TGTGCCATCAGGGGGACTAGCGGTTACAATGAGCAGTTCTTC
TRBJ2-7 | . | TRBV20-1 | few | CSVAQYEQYF | TGCAGTGTCGCCCAGTACGAGCAGTACTTC
TRBJ1-5 | . | TRBV19 | few | CASRSGAPQPQHF | TGTGCCAGTAGGTCAGGGGCCCCTCAGCCCCAGCATTTT
TRBJ2-5 | . | TRBV30 | . | CAWSVSRTSGHIQETQYF | TGTGCCTGGAGTGTTAGCAGGACAAGCGGGCACATACAAGAGACCCAGTACTTC
TRBJ2-6 | . | TRBV30 | . | CAWSPGRSVGANVLTF | TGTGCCTGGAGTCCGGGGCGATCGGTAGGGGCCAACGTCCTGACTTTC
TRBJ2-5 | . | TRBV5-4 | . | CASSLAAQETQYF | TGTGCCAGCAGCTTGGCGGCCCAAGAGACCCAGTACTTC
TRBJ2-5 | TRBD1 | TRBV19 | once | CASATGTQETQYF | TGTGCCAGTGCGACAGGGACCCAAGAGACCCAGTACTTC